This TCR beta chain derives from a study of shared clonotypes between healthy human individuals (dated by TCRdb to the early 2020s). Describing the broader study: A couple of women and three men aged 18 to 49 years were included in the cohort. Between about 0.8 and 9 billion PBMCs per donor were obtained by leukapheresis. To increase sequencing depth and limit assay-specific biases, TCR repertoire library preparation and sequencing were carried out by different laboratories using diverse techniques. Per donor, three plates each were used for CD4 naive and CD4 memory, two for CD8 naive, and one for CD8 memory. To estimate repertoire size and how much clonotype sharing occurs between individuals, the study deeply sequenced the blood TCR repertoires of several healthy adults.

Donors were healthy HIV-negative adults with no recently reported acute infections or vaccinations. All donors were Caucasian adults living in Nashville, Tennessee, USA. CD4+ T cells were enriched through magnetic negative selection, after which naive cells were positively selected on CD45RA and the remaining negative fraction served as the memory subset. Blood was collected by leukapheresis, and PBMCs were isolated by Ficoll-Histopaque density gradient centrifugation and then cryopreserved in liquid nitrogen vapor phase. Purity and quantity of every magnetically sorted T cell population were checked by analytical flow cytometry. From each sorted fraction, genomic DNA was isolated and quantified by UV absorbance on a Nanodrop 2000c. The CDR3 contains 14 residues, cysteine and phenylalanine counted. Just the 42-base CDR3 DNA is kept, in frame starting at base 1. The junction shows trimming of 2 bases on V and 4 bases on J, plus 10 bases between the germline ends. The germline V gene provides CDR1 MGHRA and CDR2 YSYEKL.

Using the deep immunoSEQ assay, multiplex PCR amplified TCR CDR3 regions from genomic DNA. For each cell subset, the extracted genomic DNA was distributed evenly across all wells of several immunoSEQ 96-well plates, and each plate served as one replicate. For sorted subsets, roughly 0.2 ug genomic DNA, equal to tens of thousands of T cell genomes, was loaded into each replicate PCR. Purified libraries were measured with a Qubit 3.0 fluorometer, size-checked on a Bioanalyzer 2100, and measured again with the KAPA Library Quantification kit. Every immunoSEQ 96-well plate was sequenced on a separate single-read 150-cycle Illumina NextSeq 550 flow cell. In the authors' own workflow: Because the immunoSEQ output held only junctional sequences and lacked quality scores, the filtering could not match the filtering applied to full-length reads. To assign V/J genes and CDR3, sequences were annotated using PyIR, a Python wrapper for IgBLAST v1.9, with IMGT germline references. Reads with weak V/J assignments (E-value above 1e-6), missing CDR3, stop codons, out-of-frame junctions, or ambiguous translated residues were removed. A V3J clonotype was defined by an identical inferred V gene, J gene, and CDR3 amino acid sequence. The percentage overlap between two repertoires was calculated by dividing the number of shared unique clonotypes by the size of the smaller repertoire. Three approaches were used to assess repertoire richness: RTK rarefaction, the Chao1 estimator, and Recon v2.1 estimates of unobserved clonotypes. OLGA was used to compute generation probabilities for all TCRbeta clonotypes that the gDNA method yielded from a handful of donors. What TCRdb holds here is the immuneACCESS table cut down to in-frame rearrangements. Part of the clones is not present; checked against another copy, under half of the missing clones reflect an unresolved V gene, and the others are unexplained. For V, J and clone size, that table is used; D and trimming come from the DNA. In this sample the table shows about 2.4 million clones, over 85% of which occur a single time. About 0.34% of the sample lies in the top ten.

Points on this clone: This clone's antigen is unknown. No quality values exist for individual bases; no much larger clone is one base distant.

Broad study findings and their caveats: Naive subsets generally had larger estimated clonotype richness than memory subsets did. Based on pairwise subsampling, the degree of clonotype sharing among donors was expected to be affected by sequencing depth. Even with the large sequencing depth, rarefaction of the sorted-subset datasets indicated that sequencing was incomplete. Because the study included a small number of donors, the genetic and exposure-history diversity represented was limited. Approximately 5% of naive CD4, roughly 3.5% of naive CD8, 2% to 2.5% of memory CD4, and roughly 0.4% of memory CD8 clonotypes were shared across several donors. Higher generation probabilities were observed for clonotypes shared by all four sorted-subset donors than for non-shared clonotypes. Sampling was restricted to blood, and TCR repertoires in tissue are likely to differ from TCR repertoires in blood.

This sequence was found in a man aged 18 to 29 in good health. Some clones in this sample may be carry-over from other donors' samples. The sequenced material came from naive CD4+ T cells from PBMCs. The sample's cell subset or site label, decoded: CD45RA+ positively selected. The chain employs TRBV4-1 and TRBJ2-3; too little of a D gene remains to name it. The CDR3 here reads CASSQPWAADTQYF. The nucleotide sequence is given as TGCGCCAGCAGCCAACCATGGGCCGCAGATACGCAGTATTTT.